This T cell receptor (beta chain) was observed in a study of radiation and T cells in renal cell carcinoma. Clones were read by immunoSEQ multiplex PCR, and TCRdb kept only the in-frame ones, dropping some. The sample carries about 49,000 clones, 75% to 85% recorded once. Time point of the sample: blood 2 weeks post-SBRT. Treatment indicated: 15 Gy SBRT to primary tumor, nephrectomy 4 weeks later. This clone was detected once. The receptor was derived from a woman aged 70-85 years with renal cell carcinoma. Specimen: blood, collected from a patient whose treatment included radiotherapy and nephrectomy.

CDR3 in DNA: TGTGCCAGCAGCATGCTATCCGGGACAGGGGGAAACACCGGGGAGCTGTTTTTT. This encodes CASSMLSGTGGNTGELFF. V gene TRBV9 combines with J gene TRBJ2-2, with 11 bases fitting TRBD1. V lost 4 bases to trimming and J lost 2 bases; unmatched junction nucleotides: 10. The CDR3 has 18 amino acids. Germline lookup yields CDR1 SGDLS and CDR2 YYNGEE.